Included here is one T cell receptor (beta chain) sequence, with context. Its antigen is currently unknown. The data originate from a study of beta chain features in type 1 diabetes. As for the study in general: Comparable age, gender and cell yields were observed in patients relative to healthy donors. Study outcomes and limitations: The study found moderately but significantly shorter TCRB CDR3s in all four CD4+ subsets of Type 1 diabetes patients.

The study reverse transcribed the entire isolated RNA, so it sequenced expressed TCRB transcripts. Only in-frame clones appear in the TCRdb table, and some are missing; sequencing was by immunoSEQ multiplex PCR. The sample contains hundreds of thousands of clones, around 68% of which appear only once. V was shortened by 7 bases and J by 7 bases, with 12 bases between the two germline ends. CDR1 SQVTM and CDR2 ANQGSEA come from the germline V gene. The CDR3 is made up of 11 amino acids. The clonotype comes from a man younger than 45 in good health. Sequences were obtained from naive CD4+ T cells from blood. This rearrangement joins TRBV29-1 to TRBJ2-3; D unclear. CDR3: CSARPMNTQYF. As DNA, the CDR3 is TGCAGCGCCCGACCAATGAATACGCAGTATTTT.